These 25 T cell receptor beta chains were sequenced from one sample in a study of blood T cells in healthy people across ages. Next came a second PCR, run for roughly 6 to 11 cycles, which used a sample-barcoded 5' primer along with a J-beta primer mix. TCRdb reanalysed the 5' RACE reads using MiXCR and keeps one entry per CDR3 protein. Here the sample spans about 1.6 million distinct CDR3 sequences, about 35% being singletons. The sample consisted of blood. These receptor sequences come from a young woman in good health.

The table lists this clonotype with a few counts. The chain links TRBV7-9 to TRBJ1-4; weak D call: TRBD1 (5 bases). The germline V gene has CDR1 SEHNR and CDR2 FQNEAQ (reference sequence). The CDR3 consists of 17 residues. Trimming took 0 bases from V and 8 from J, leaving 19 bases between them. The chain's CDR3 is CASSLASGGRHEEKLFF. The CDR3 bases are TGTGCCAGCAGCTTAGCCTCGGGGGGAAGACATGAAGAAAAACTGTTTTTT. The complete variable domain, with remaining parts taken from reference TRBV7-9 and TRBJ1-4, reads DTGVSQNPRHKITKRGQNVTFRCDPISEHNRLYWYRQTLGQGPEFLTYFQNEAQLEKSRLLSDRFSAERPKGSFSTLEIQRTEQGDSAMYLCASSLASGGRHEEKLFFGSGTQLSVL.

This clonotype has at least ten counts. The chain has TRBV29-1 and TRBJ2-7; D call uncertain. CDR1 SQVTM and CDR2 ANQGSEA come from the germline V gene. V was clipped by 6 bases and J by 2 bases, with 11 bases between them. CDR3 size: 12 residues. CDR3 in DNA: TGCAGCGTCCCGAGGACGACCTACGAGCAGTACTTC. Translating it yields CSVPRTTYEQYF.

The chain has TRBV12-3 or TRBV12-4 and TRBJ2-3; TRBD1 is a possible D gene (5 bases). V gave up 7 bases and J gave up 2 bases, with 19 bases separating them. CDR3 length equals 16 residues. The CDR3 DNA reads TGTGCCAGCACCTGGGAAGGAGCAGGGCACACAGATACGCAGTATTTT. This sequence encodes CASTWEGAGHTDTQYF.

This clonotype was observed a few times. V is TRBV5-1 and J is TRBJ1-1; tentatively, D is TRBD1 (6 bases). This CDR3 region has 15 residues. The V and J ends lost 2 bases and 7 bases respectively, with 18 bases between them. Germline assignment: CDR1 SGHRS and CDR2 YFSETQ. This chain's CDR3 is CASSLIRQGTGEAFF. As DNA, the CDR3 is TGCGCCAGCAGCTTAATTCGGCAGGGGACGGGTGAAGCTTTCTTT.

V usage is TRBV14 and J usage is TRBJ2-4; a possible D gene is TRBD2 (6 bases). With 1 base removed from V and 13 bases from J, the gap between germline ends came to 11 bases. The CDR3 has 12 residues. Germline CDR1 SGHDN, CDR2 FVKESK. CDR3: CASSQVPREQYF. DNA for the CDR3: TGTGCCAGCAGCCAAGTTCCCCGGGAGCAGTACTTC.

This clonotype has just a few counts. V is TRBV4-2 and J is TRBJ2-1; perhaps TRBD2 as D (5 bases). The ends were cut back, 6 bases at V and 0 bases at J, with 12 bases in the middle. CDR1 is LGHNA, CDR2 YNFKEQ, per germline. This CDR3 spans 15 amino acids. The CDR3 DNA reads as TGTGCCAGCAGTCCGGGTGAGGGCTCCTACAATGAGCAGTTCTTC. Encoded protein: CASSPGEGSYNEQFF.

This clonotype was found a few times. The rearrangement uses TRBV20-1 and TRBJ2-7, with 13 bases identical to TRBD2. CDR1 and CDR2 from the germline V gene are DFQATT and SNEGSKA (reference sequence). With V trimmed by 6 bases and J by 9 bases, 11 bases remained unmatched. CDR3 length: 14 amino acids. CDR3 DNA: TGCAGTGCCAGTGATCGGACTAGCGGGAGTGCGCAGTACTTC. Residues: CSASDRTSGSAQYF.

The chain combines TRBV5-1 with TRBJ1-1; 7 nucleotides match TRBD1. V was clipped by 3 bases and J by 7 bases; unmatched bases: 6. Germline V gene data show CDR1 as SGHRS and CDR2 as YFSETQ. The CDR3 is made up of 13 amino acids. The CDR3 sequence: CASSSRQGGEAFF. The DNA for the CDR3 is TGCGCCAGCAGCTCCAGACAGGGCGGTGAAGCTTTCTTT. Drawing the rest from reference TRBV5-1 and TRBJ1-1, the complete variable domain is KAGVTQTPRYLIKTRGQQVTLSCSPISGHRSVSWYQQTPGQGLQFLFEYFSETQRNKGNFPGRFSGRQFSNSRSEMNVSTLELGDSALYLCASSSRQGGEAFFGQGTRLTVV.

The chain uses TRBV7-2 and TRBJ1-5, with no clear D. The length of the CDR3 is 13 residues. V gave up 2 bases and J gave up 11 bases, with 13 bases separating them. The germline CDR1 and CDR2 sequences are SGHTA and FQGNSA. The CDR3 is CASSLFGIETQHF. The DNA of the CDR3 is TGTGCCAGCAGCTTATTCGGGATAGAGACCCAGCATTTT.

This clonotype turned up a few times. The gene calls are TRBV9 and TRBJ2-2, with 8 bases that match TRBD2. The CDR3 has 17 residues. V lost 4 bases, J lost 6 bases, and 14 bases stayed unmatched. Germline V gives CDR1 SGDLS, CDR2 YYNGEE. CDR3 bases: TGTGCCAGCAGCCCGAGAACGGGGGGGACTCTTTCCGGGGAGCTGTTTTTT. It specifies CASSPRTGGTLSGELFF.

V is TRBV6-5 and J is TRBJ2-1, with 9 bases aligning to TRBD2. The CDR3 has 15 amino acids. CDR1 and CDR2 from the germline V gene are MNHEY and SVGAGI. V lost 6 bases to trimming and J lost 8 bases; unmatched junction nucleotides: 11. This CDR3 is CASSHPGLAPHEQFF. DNA for the CDR3: TGTGCCAGCAGCCATCCGGGACTAGCTCCCCATGAGCAGTTCTTC.

The J gene is TRBJ2-1, the V gene TRBV5-1, with 7 bases identical to TRBD2. The V gene end was trimmed by 0 bases and the J gene end by 4 bases; junction bases not matched to a gene: 4. The germline gives CDR1 SGHRS, CDR2 YFSETQ. The CDR3 contains 15 residues. As DNA, the CDR3 is TGCGCCAGCAGCTTGGTAAATAGCGGGTACAATGAGCAGTTCTTC. This encodes CASSLVNSGYNEQFF.

The V gene is TRBV7-2, the J gene TRBJ1-6, with unresolved D. Germline-derived CDR1 and CDR2 are SGHTA and FQGNSA. The V and J ends lost 6 bases and 9 bases respectively, with 18 bases between them. The CDR3 sequence is 15 residues long. In nucleotides, the CDR3 is TGTGCCAGCAGTCGGAAAGACACCTTGGGTTCACCCCTCCACTTT. This codes for CASSRKDTLGSPLHF.

CDR3 region: CASSEAGVGANVLTF. In nucleotides, the CDR3 is TGTGCCAGCAGTGAAGCGGGCGTTGGGGCCAACGTCCTGACTTTC. The J gene is TRBJ2-6, the V gene TRBV6-1; no clear D gene. Trimming took 0 bases from V and 3 from J, leaving 6 bases between them. The germline CDR1 and CDR2 sequences are MNHNS and SASEGT. This CDR3 is 15 amino acids long.

There are many counts of this clonotype. This chain joins TRBV29-1 and TRBJ2-7; 7 nucleotides line up with TRBD1. The CDR3 has 13 amino acids. The J segment lost 4 bases and the V segment lost 5 bases, leaving 8 bases of the junction unmatched. The germline V gene encodes CDR1 SQVTM and CDR2 ANQGSEA. As DNA, the CDR3 is TGCAGCGTTACCCGGGACAGACGATACGAGCAGTACTTC. It specifies CSVTRDRRYEQYF.

This clonotype turned up a few times. The chain has TRBV24-1 and TRBJ2-1; D assignment may be TRBD1 or TRBD2 (5 bases each). Per germline, CDR1 KGHDR and CDR2 SFDVKD. This CDR3 is 16 amino acids long. V lost 1 base to trimming and J lost 4 bases, with 13 bases between them. This CDR3 reads CATSDFSGTEYNEQFF. The DNA of the CDR3 is TGTGCCACCAGTGATTTTTCAGGGACGGAGTACAATGAGCAGTTCTTC.

This clonotype was observed at least ten times. The rearrangement links TRBV7-3 to TRBJ2-1, with D tentatively TRBD2 (6 bases). This CDR3 has 13 residues. V was pared by 6 bases and J by 10 bases, with 16 bases between. CDR1 is SGHTA and CDR2 is FQGTGA in the germline V gene. The CDR3 spells CASRATRVGEQFF. The CDR3 DNA is TGTGCCAGCAGGGCGACTAGAGTAGGGGAGCAGTTCTTC. Using reference TRBV7-3 and TRBJ2-1 for the parts outside the CDR3, the full variable domain is GAGVSQTPSNKVTEKGKYVELRCDPISGHTALYWYRQSLGQGPEFLIYFQGTGAADDSGLPNDRFFAVRPEGSVSTLKIQRTERGDSAVYLCASRATRVGEQFFGPGTRLTVL.

This clonotype was observed a handful of times. This chain connects TRBV5-1 to TRBJ2-1, with 7 nucleotides matching TRBD2. CDR1 is SGHRS and CDR2 is YFSETQ in the germline V gene. The CDR3 is made up of 15 amino acids. The V segment lost 3 bases and the J segment 0 bases; nucleotides outside the gene matches: 3. The CDR3 loop reads CASSWGGGSYNEQFF. The CDR3, as DNA: TGCGCCAGCAGCTGGGGGGGGGGCTCCTACAATGAGCAGTTCTTC.

This clonotype was seen a handful of times. The V call is TRBV20-1, the J call TRBJ1-1, with unresolved D. The CDR3 extends over 12 amino acids. Trimming stripped 3 bases from V and 0 bases from J, with 5 bases between. Germline assignment: CDR1 DFQATT and CDR2 SNEGSKA (reference sequence). The CDR3 reads CSASPMNTEAFF. CDR3 nucleotides: TGCAGTGCTAGTCCGATGAACACTGAAGCTTTCTTT.

The gene calls are TRBV19 and TRBJ2-1; 11 bases line up with TRBD2. The CDR3 extends over 17 amino acids. The germline CDR1 and CDR2 sequences are LNHDA and SQIVND (reference sequence). The V gene end was trimmed by 4 bases and the J gene end by 2 bases; junction bases not matched to a gene: 7. The CDR3 sequence is CASSSRLAGLTYNEQFF. The DNA of the CDR3 is TGTGCCAGTAGTAGTAGACTAGCGGGGCTGACCTACAATGAGCAGTTCTTC.

A few counts support this clonotype. The chain joins TRBV3-1 to TRBJ2-1; TRBD2 aligns across 9 bases. Germline V gene data show CDR1 as LGHDT and CDR2 as YNNKEL (reference sequence). The CDR3 sequence is 17 residues long. With 3 bases clipped from V and 6 bases from J, the junction kept 12 bases outside the gene matches. In DNA, the CDR3 is TGTGCCAGCAGCCAGTTAGCGGGAGCTTTTGTTCCCAATGAGCAGTTCTTC. As protein: CASSQLAGAFVPNEQFF.

On this clonotype: This could be a read error, since a much larger clone is one nucleotide away. V is TRBV5-1 and J is TRBJ2-7; 7 nucleotides align to TRBD1. From germline, CDR1 is SGHRS and CDR2 YFSETQ. The CDR3 runs to 16 residues. CDR3 coding DNA: TGCGCCGGCAGCCCGACCGGGACAGCAAAAACCTACGAGCAGTACTTC. It codes for CAGSPTGTAKTYEQYF.

This clonotype was seen many times. The gene calls are TRBV29-1 and TRBJ2-7, with TRBD1 matching 7 bases. CDR1 is SQVTM, CDR2 ANQGSEA, per germline. V lost 4 bases, J lost 1 base, and 4 bases stayed unmatched. The CDR3 consists of 13 residues. CDR3 sequence: CSVGTGKSYEQYF. Written as DNA, the CDR3 is TGCAGCGTTGGGACAGGCAAGTCCTACGAGCAGTACTTC.

Notes on this clonotype: A much larger clone differs from this one at a single base, so this may be a read error. The gene calls are TRBV5-1 and TRBJ2-1, with D unclear. The CDR3 spans 12 residues. Deletions cut 4 bases from V and 7 bases from J, with 9 bases between. The germline V gene has CDR1 SGHRS and CDR2 YFSETQ. CDR3 DNA sequence: TGCGCCAGCAGCGGGGATACAAATGAGCAGTTCTTC. Amino acids: CASSGDTNEQFF.

This chain connects TRBV3-1 to TRBJ2-1; D uncertain. The CDR3 length is 16 residues. Between the trimmed V and J ends, which lost 4 bases and 1 base, there was a span of 14 bases. CDR1 is LGHDT and CDR2 is YNNKEL in the germline V gene (reference sequence). CDR3 DNA: TGTGCCAGCAGCCGCGACTTGTTTGAATCCTACAATGAGCAGTTCTTC. Its protein product is CASSRDLFESYNEQFF.